Shown below are 30 T cell receptor beta chains from a single sample sequenced in a study of OX40 agonist ivuxolimab in advanced cancers. Here immunoSEQ multiplex PCR was the method, and the copy in TCRdb shows in-frame clones only, minus some. The sample comprises some 70,000 clones, 88% of which are singletons, and roughly 0.98% rests with the top ten. This sample comprised CD4+ or CD8+ T cells sorted from blood, obtained in a trial of the OX40 agonist ivuxolimab. The receptors here all came from an adult with an advanced solid tumor such as melanoma, head and neck, liver or kidney cancer.

The chain carries TRBV5-1 and TRBJ1-5; D is possibly TRBD1 (5 bases). The CDR3 has 14 residues. Trimming took 1 base from V and 5 from J, leaving 10 bases between them. Germline V gene lookup returns CDR1 SGHRS and CDR2 YFSETQ. The CDR3 sequence is CASSLSGFDQPQHF. CDR3 in DNA: TGCGCCAGCAGCTTGTCAGGGTTTGATCAGCCCCAGCATTTT. The whole variable domain, filled in from reference TRBV5-1 and TRBJ1-5, reads KAGVTQTPRYLIKTRGQQVTLSCSPISGHRSVSWYQQTPGQGLQFLFEYFSETQRNKGNFPGRFSGRQFSNSRSEMNVSTLELGDSALYLCASSLSGFDQPQHFGDGTRLSIL.

The chain carries TRBV7-2 and TRBJ2-2; D remains ambiguous. The V end was cut by 3 bases, the J end by 2 bases, with 7 bases between. Germline V gene lookup returns CDR1 SGHTA and CDR2 FQGNSA. The CDR3 loop spans 14 amino acids. CDR3 protein: CASSFGVNTGELFF. Here the CDR3 DNA reads TGTGCCAGCAGCTTTGGGGTAAACACCGGGGAGCTGTTTTTT. Looking up the rest from reference TRBV7-2 and TRBJ2-2 gives the full variable domain: GAGVSQSPSNKVTEKGKDVELRCDPISGHTALYWYRQSLGQGLEFLIYFQGNSAPDKSGLPSDRFSAERTGGSVSTLTIQRTQQEDSAVYLCASSFGVNTGELFFGEGSRLTVL.

The chain employs TRBV7-3 and TRBJ1-1; D is unclear. Germline CDR1 and CDR2: SGHTA and FQGTGA. The CDR3 runs to 13 residues. Trimming shortened V by 2 bases and J by 0 bases, and 4 bases separated the two germline ends. The CDR3, as DNA: TGTGCCAGCAGCTTATTGATGAACACTGAAGCTTTCTTT. The encoded protein is CASSLLMNTEAFF.

This clone was counted a single time. The chain employs TRBV5-4 and TRBJ2-7, with a weak D call TRBD1 (6 bases). Trimming stripped 5 bases from V and 4 bases from J, with 10 bases between. Germline CDR1 is SGHNT and CDR2 is YYREEE (reference sequence). This CDR3 region has 12 residues. For the CDR3, the DNA is TGTGCCAGCAGTTCGCAGGGGTACGAGCAGTACTTC. It translates to CASSSQGYEQYF.

The rearrangement links TRBV5-5 to TRBJ1-1; 9 bases map to TRBD1. J lost 5 bases, V lost 5 bases, and 13 bases had no gene match. This CDR3 is built from 16 residues. Germline CDR1 and CDR2: SGHKS and YYEKEE (reference sequence). Written as DNA, the CDR3 is TGTGCCAGCAGAAGGGACAGGGCGCTTAGGGGGACTGAAGCTTTCTTT. Amino acid sequence: CASRRDRALRGTEAFF.

The V call is TRBV2, the J call TRBJ2-7; 7 positions agree with TRBD1. The V gene's germline CDR1 is SNHLY and CDR2 FYNNEI. V trimming: 8 bases; J trimming: 2 bases; junction bases outside the gene matches: 6. The CDR3 has 13 residues. The CDR3 coding sequence is TGTGCCAGCGACGGCCAGGGGGCCTACGAGCAGTACTTC. Translated, it gives CASDGQGAYEQYF. Full variable domain (rest looked up from reference TRBV2 and TRBJ2-7): EPEVTQTPSHQVTQMGQEVILRCVPISNHLYFYWYRQILGQKVEFLVSFYNNEISEKSEIFDDQFSVERPDGSNFTLKIRSTKLEDSAMYFCASDGQGAYEQYFGPGTRLTVT.

The chain carries TRBV13 and TRBJ2-7; no clear D gene. Germline loops: CDR1 PRHDT, CDR2 FYEKMQ (reference sequence). This CDR3 has 15 residues. V was clipped by 2 bases and J by 2 bases, with 13 bases between them. CDR3 coding DNA: TGTGCCAGCAGCTTATGGACCGCGAAGACCTACGAGCAGTACTTC. As protein: CASSLWTAKTYEQYF. Full variable domain (rest looked up from reference TRBV13 and TRBJ2-7): AAGVIQSPRHLIKEKRETATLKCYPIPRHDTVYWYQQGPGQDPQFLISFYEKMQSDKGSIPDRFSAQQFSDYHSELNMSSLELGDSALYFCASSLWTAKTYEQYFGPGTRLTVT.

This chain links TRBV5-1 with TRBJ2-7; D is uncertain. The V end lost 0 bases, the J end lost 6 bases, and 13 bases lay between the germline ends. The CDR3 loop spans 14 amino acids. CDR1 and CDR2 from the germline V gene are SGHRS and YFSETQ. CDR3 bases: TGCGCCAGCAGCTTGGGCCGGCAAGGAGTCGAGCAGTACTTC. This encodes CASSLGRQGVEQYF.

The chain links TRBV6-6 to TRBJ1-2, with no clear D. Germline CDR1 reads MNHNY; CDR2 reads SVGAGI (reference sequence). This CDR3 contains 13 residues. Deletions cut 4 bases from V and 5 bases from J, with 11 bases between. CDR3 region: CASSLGGLYGYTF. The CDR3 DNA sequence: TGTGCCAGCAGTTTGGGAGGTCTATATGGCTACACCTTC.

The chain uses TRBV6-5 and TRBJ2-7, with 11 nucleotides matching TRBD2. The V gene end was trimmed by 0 bases and the J gene end by 2 bases; junction bases not matched to a gene: 3. The CDR3 totals 16 residues. Germline assignment: CDR1 MNHEY and CDR2 SVGAGI. The CDR3 region has the DNA TGTGCCAGCAGTTACTCACTAGCGGGAGTCCCCTACGAGCAGTACTTC. Residues: CASSYSLAGVPYEQYF.

V gene TRBV11-2 combines with J gene TRBJ2-1; D may be TRBD1 (5 bases). Trimming removed 5 bases from V and 1 base from J, with 21 bases in between. The V gene's germline CDR1 is SGHAT and CDR2 FQNNGV. This CDR3 region has 18 residues. The CDR3 bases are TGTGCCAGCAGCCTCCCGGCAAGGGGCGCGATTTCCTACAATGAGCAGTTCTTC. It specifies CASSLPARGAISYNEQFF.

V and J are TRBV6-1 and TRBJ2-2; TRBD2 aligns across 7 bases. Germline CDR1 reads MNHNS; CDR2 reads SASEGT. The V and J ends lost 0 bases and 7 bases, in that order; junction bases with no gene match: 8. This CDR3 has 16 amino acids. CDR3 in amino acids: CASSEAGGRVGGELFF. The CDR3 bases are TGTGCCAGCAGTGAAGCTGGCGGGAGAGTGGGCGGGGAGCTGTTTTTT.

This clone turned up a few times. The J gene is TRBJ2-6, the V gene TRBV6-5, with D hard to call. Germline values: CDR1 MNHEY, CDR2 SVGAGI. The CDR3 covers 14 residues. V was pared by 5 bases and J by 2 bases, with 7 bases between. CDR3 coding DNA: TGTGCCAGCAGTGCAAAGGCTGGGGCCAACGTCCTGACTTTC. It is translated as CASSAKAGANVLTF.

The CDR3 sequence is CASSWGLGSGREGYNEQFF. The CDR3 DNA reads as TGTGCCAGCAGCTGGGGGCTGGGAAGCGGGAGGGAGGGCTACAATGAGCAGTTCTTC. The chain uses TRBV5-4 and TRBJ2-1; 10 positions agree with TRBD2. V gave up 3 bases and J gave up 3 bases; unmatched junction bases: 15. This CDR3 comprises 19 residues. The germline V gene encodes CDR1 SGHNT and CDR2 YYREEE (reference sequence).

V usage is TRBV7-2 and J usage is TRBJ2-2, with TRBD2 identical over 9 bases. The V and J ends lost 1 base and 1 base, in that order; junction bases with no gene match: 10. CDR1 and CDR2 from the germline V gene are SGHTA and FQGNSA. CDR3 length: 19 amino acids. CDR3 region: CASSLGSGASGVNTGELFF. As DNA, the CDR3 is TGTGCCAGCAGCTTAGGGTCGGGGGCTAGCGGGGTGAACACCGGGGAGCTGTTTTTT.

CDR3: CASSFLAMNTEAFF. In DNA, the CDR3 is TGTGCCAGCAGCTTTCTCGCTATGAACACTGAAGCTTTCTTT. V is TRBV5-6 and J is TRBJ1-1; no firm D call. Between the trimmed V and J ends, which lost 2 bases and 0 bases, there was a span of 8 bases. The CDR3 is 14 amino acids. CDR1 and CDR2 from the germline V gene are SGHDT and YYEEEE.

The chain is built from TRBV30 and TRBJ2-1; 13 bases line up with TRBD2. This CDR3 has 15 amino acids. The V and J ends lost 1 base and 6 bases, in that order; junction bases with no gene match: 3. Per germline, CDR1 GTSNPN and CDR2 SVGIG (reference sequence). The CDR3 spells CAWSEWTSGSNEQFF. The CDR3 region has the DNA TGTGCCTGGAGTGAATGGACTAGCGGGAGCAATGAGCAGTTCTTC.

The gene calls are TRBV5-5 and TRBJ1-2, with 12 bases fitting TRBD1. This CDR3 contains 16 residues. Germline trimming cut 1 base from V and 4 bases from J; bases unmatched to any gene: 5. The germline V gene has CDR1 SGHKS and CDR2 YYEKEE (reference sequence). Here the CDR3 reads CASSLPGTGGGYGYTF. The CDR3 DNA is TGTGCCAGCAGCTTGCCCGGGACAGGGGGCGGCTATGGCTACACCTTC.

This clone was observed a few times. The chain couples TRBV19 to TRBJ2-1; 7 bases agree with TRBD1. From germline, CDR1 is LNHDA and CDR2 SQIVND (reference sequence). This CDR3 has 15 residues. The V and J ends lost 6 bases and 10 bases, in that order; junction bases with no gene match: 15. CDR3 residues: CASRPGTDSYREQFF. In DNA form, the CDR3 reads TGTGCCAGTAGGCCCGGGACAGATTCCTACAGGGAGCAGTTCTTC.

CDR3 amino acids: CAWSALRQGVYEQYF. CDR3 nucleotide sequence: TGTGCCTGGAGTGCCCTCCGCCAGGGGGTCTACGAGCAGTACTTC. This chain links TRBV30 with TRBJ2-7; 7 positions agree with TRBD1. Germline values: CDR1 GTSNPN, CDR2 SVGIG (reference sequence). V gave up 1 base and J gave up 3 bases; unmatched junction bases: 9. The CDR3 totals 15 residues.

V and J are TRBV2 and TRBJ2-3, with 8 bases lining up with TRBD1. J was trimmed by 1 base and V by 5 bases; bases with no gene match: 8. The CDR3 consists of 16 residues. Looked up from germline, CDR1 is SNHLY and CDR2 is FYNNEI. DNA for the CDR3: TGTGCCAGCAGTACTCTAGGACAGGGAGGCACAGATACGCAGTATTTT. It encodes CASSTLGQGGTDTQYF. The full variable domain, rest sourced from reference TRBV2 and TRBJ2-3, is EPEVTQTPSHQVTQMGQEVILRCVPISNHLYFYWYRQILGQKVEFLVSFYNNEISEKSEIFDDQFSVERPDGSNFTLKIRSTKLEDSAMYFCASSTLGQGGTDTQYFGPGTRLTVL.

The chain uses TRBV25-1 and TRBJ2-7; D might be TRBD1 or TRBD2, each matching 6 bases. This CDR3 comprises 13 residues. Per the germline V gene, CDR1 is MGHDK and CDR2 is SYGVNS. Trimming cost V 5 bases and J 7 bases, with 15 bases left between them. CDR3 residues: CASSSQGGREQYF. CDR3 in DNA: TGTGCCAGCAGTAGTCAAGGGGGGCGGGAGCAGTACTTC.

The chain carries TRBV6-1 and TRBJ2-1; 8 positions agree with TRBD1. CDR1 MNHNS and CDR2 SASEGT come from the germline V gene. The CDR3 is made up of 15 amino acids. Trimming took 5 bases from V and 8 from J; bases not matched to a gene: 11. The DNA for the CDR3 is TGTGCCAGCAGTTCGGGACAGGTAATCATCGATGAGCAGTTCTTC. Its translation: CASSSGQVIIDEQFF.

The genes are TRBV7-2 and TRBJ2-3; no firm D call. Germline CDR1 and CDR2: SGHTA and FQGNSA. CDR3 length: 14 residues. V was trimmed by 1 base and J by 1 base, leaving 6 bases between them. CDR3 region: CASSLGHRTDTQYF. DNA of the CDR3: TGTGCCAGCAGCTTAGGGCATCGCACAGATACGCAGTATTTT.

The chain combines TRBV5-1 with TRBJ1-1; D unresolved. The CDR3 runs to 14 residues. Trimming took off 0 bases at V and 1 base at J, with 7 bases between the two ends. Germline V gene sequence: CDR1 SGHRS, CDR2 YFSETQ. The chain's CDR3 is CASSLEAANTEAFF. The CDR3 nucleotides read TGCGCCAGCAGCTTGGAGGCAGCGAACACTGAAGCTTTCTTT. The entire variable domain, with the rest obtained from reference TRBV5-1 and TRBJ1-1, is as follows: KAGVTQTPRYLIKTRGQQVTLSCSPISGHRSVSWYQQTPGQGLQFLFEYFSETQRNKGNFPGRFSGRQFSNSRSEMNVSTLELGDSALYLCASSLEAANTEAFFGQGTRLTVV.

The V call is TRBV5-1, the J call TRBJ1-5; tentative D call: TRBD1 (6 bases). CDR3 length: 16 residues. Germline CDR1 is SGHRS and CDR2 is YFSETQ. Trimming took 4 bases from V and 2 from J, leaving 16 bases between them. DNA of the CDR3: TGCGCCAGCAGCCCCGGGGGAGGGGGAGGCAATCAGCCCCAGCATTTT. As protein: CASSPGGGGGNQPQHF.

This clone was counted a few times. The V gene is TRBV12-5, the J gene TRBJ1-5; a weak D match, TRBD1 (5 bases). V gave up 5 bases and J gave up 6 bases, with 14 bases separating them. Looked up from germline, CDR1 is LGHNT and CDR2 is FRNRAP. The CDR3 runs 14 residues. In nucleotides, the CDR3 is TGTGCTAGTGGTACGGCCGAGGGGCGTCAGCCCCAGCATTTT. It is translated as CASGTAEGRQPQHF.

This chain uses TRBV9 with TRBJ2-5; tentatively, D is TRBD1 or TRBD2 (5 bases each). Germline V lookup: CDR1 SGDLS, CDR2 YYNGEE. This CDR3 has 14 residues. V lost 4 bases and J lost 8, with 18 bases in between. The CDR3 DNA reads TGTGCCAGCAGCCCTAGACCAGGGACGAACACCCAGTACTTC. This sequence encodes CASSPRPGTNTQYF.

The genes are TRBV28 and TRBJ1-5; D unresolved. The CDR3 runs 14 residues. The germline CDR1 and CDR2 sequences are MDHEN and SYDVKM. V shed 6 bases and J shed 0 bases, with 9 bases lying between them. The CDR3 loop reads CASRVTNSNQPQHF. CDR3 in DNA: TGTGCCAGCAGGGTCACTAATAGCAATCAGCCCCAGCATTTT.

This rearrangement joins TRBV27 to TRBJ1-5, with a tentative D call TRBD1 (5 bases). V dropped 8 bases and J dropped 2 bases, with 16 bases sitting between them. The CDR3 is 15 amino acids. The germline V gene encodes CDR1 MNHEY and CDR2 SMNVEV (reference sequence). As DNA, the CDR3 is TGTGCCAGCTCGAGGGGCGACGCCGGCAATCAGCCCCAGCATTTT. It is translated as CASSRGDAGNQPQHF.